The clone carrying this T cell receptor beta chain was seen a single time. The record originates from a study of blood T cell repertoires in COVID-19. Across the whole study: Spain, Italy and the United States supplied samples that represented acute and convalescent COVID-19.

Study processing details: Amplifying reference gene primers gave estimates of nucleated cell counts. Profiling relied on immunoSEQ multiplex PCR, and the TCRdb table lists in-frame clones only, not all of them. Clone size and V and J calls were adopted from that table, with D and trimming inferred from the DNA. The data show approximately 110,000 clones, 65% to 85% seen once. CDR1 and CDR2 (germline): DFQATT, SNEGSKA (reference sequence). Losses at the gene ends were 3 bases for V and 2 bases for J; bases not matched to a gene: 7. This CDR3 is built from 16 residues. Material: peripheral blood. This clonotype was sampled from a man aged 45-65 years with acute or convalescent COVID-19. The J gene is TRBJ2-3, the V gene TRBV20-1; 11 positions match TRBD2. CDR3 loop: CSASDRLAGNTDTQYF. CDR3 DNA: TGCAGTGCTAGTGACAGACTAGCGGGAAACACAGATACGCAGTATTTT.